The 31 T cell receptor beta chains given below trace back to one sample, sequenced in a study of OX40 agonist ivuxolimab in advanced cancers. The assay was immunoSEQ multiplex PCR, and TCRdb's table has in-frame clones only and misses some. Of 14,000 to 15,000 clones detected, about 90% appear once; the ten largest clones hold around a quarter. The sample was CD4+ or CD8+ T cells sorted from blood, taken in a trial of the OX40 agonist ivuxolimab. Every receptor here comes from an adult with an advanced solid tumor such as melanoma, head and neck, liver or kidney cancer.

The chain combines TRBV13 with TRBJ2-7; maybe TRBD1 (6 bases). Trimming pared 1 base from V and 3 bases from J, leaving 22 bases between. The CDR3 runs 18 residues. CDR1 and CDR2 from the germline V gene are PRHDT and FYEKMQ (reference sequence). CDR3 coding DNA: TGTGCCAGCAGCTTAGTGGTTGAAATTGGGGGCCCAAGCTACGAGCAGTACTTC. Its protein is CASSLVVEIGGPSYEQYF.

The V gene is TRBV9, the J gene TRBJ1-1; 7 bases fit TRBD1. Germline loops: CDR1 SGDLS, CDR2 YYNGEE. V was clipped by 6 bases and J by 1 base; unmatched bases: 3. The CDR3 extends over 13 amino acids. The CDR3, as DNA: TGTGCCAGCACCAGGACAGGGAACACTGAAGCTTTCTTT. As protein: CASTRTGNTEAFF.

The rearrangement joins TRBV7-3 to TRBJ2-2; D unclear. CDR3 size: 15 residues. V gave up 5 bases and J gave up 4 bases, with 14 bases separating them. Germline loops: CDR1 SGHTA, CDR2 FQGTGA. CDR3: CASSEVRFGTGELFF. CDR3 bases: TGTGCCAGCAGCGAGGTTCGGTTTGGCACCGGGGAGCTGTTTTTT.

V gene TRBV6-6 combines with J gene TRBJ2-1; tentatively, D is TRBD1 (5 bases). The V end lost 2 bases, the J end lost 4 bases, and 9 bases lay between the germline ends. Germline lookup yields CDR1 MNHNY and CDR2 SVGAGI (reference sequence). The CDR3 spans 14 residues. CDR3: CASSYTTEYNEQFF. The CDR3 DNA reads as TGTGCCAGCAGTTACACGACAGAGTACAATGAGCAGTTCTTC.

V is TRBV13 and J is TRBJ2-4, with a tentative D call TRBD2 (6 bases). The germline gives CDR1 PRHDT, CDR2 FYEKMQ (reference sequence). V was clipped by 4 bases and J by 8 bases, with 18 bases between them. The CDR3 covers 15 residues. The CDR3 sequence: CASSSLGEDRDIQYF. The CDR3 nucleotides are TGTGCCAGCAGCTCCCTGGGGGAGGATCGGGACATTCAGTACTTC.

Sample share makes this clone medium-sized. V and J are TRBV27 and TRBJ1-1; D is undetermined. V lost 3 bases and J lost 11, with 10 bases in between. Germline V gene data show CDR1 as MNHEY and CDR2 as SMNVEV (reference sequence). This CDR3 is built from 11 residues. The CDR3 DNA is TGTGCCAGCAGTTTCGGTGGTGCGGCTTTCTTT. It encodes CASSFGGAAFF.

J is TRBJ1-3 and V is TRBV7-9; TRBD1 might be the D (5 bases). V shed 4 bases and J shed 4 bases, with 11 bases lying between them. The germline V gene encodes CDR1 SEHNR and CDR2 FQNEAQ (reference sequence). The CDR3 contains 14 residues. DNA of the CDR3: TGTGCCAGCAGCTGGGGGACGGACGGAAACACCATATATTTT. Translating it yields CASSWGTDGNTIYF. The full variable domain, with the rest looked up from reference TRBV7-9 and TRBJ1-3, is DTGVSQNPRHKITKRGQNVTFRCDPISEHNRLYWYRQTLGQGPEFLTYFQNEAQLEKSRLLSDRFSAERPKGSFSTLEIQRTEQGDSAMYLCASSWGTDGNTIYFGEGSWLTVV.

A single count supports this clone. The chain couples TRBV19 to TRBJ2-7, with 8 nucleotides matching TRBD2. V shed 5 bases and J 2 bases; nucleotides not matched to a gene: 8. The CDR3 has 15 amino acids. From germline, CDR1 is LNHDA and CDR2 SQIVND (reference sequence). This chain's CDR3 is CASSSSGSWTYEQYF. CDR3 nucleotides: TGTGCCAGTAGTTCAAGCGGGAGTTGGACCTACGAGCAGTACTTC.

This clone was seen once. The CDR3: CAWSVEGHTEAFF. The CDR3 DNA reads TGTGCCTGGAGTGTTGAGGGGCACACTGAAGCTTTCTTT. J is TRBJ1-1 and V is TRBV30, with D maybe TRBD1 (5 bases). Trimming cost V 0 bases and J 3 bases, with 8 bases left between them. CDR1 GTSNPN and CDR2 SVGIG come from the germline V gene (reference sequence). The CDR3 is 13 amino acids.

This rearrangement joins TRBV9 to TRBJ1-1; D not certain. Trimming removed 0 bases at V and 6 bases at J, with 9 bases between. The germline CDR1 and CDR2 sequences are SGDLS and YYNGEE. The CDR3 has 13 amino acids. CDR3 in amino acids: CASSVDSGSEAFF. The CDR3 DNA reads TGTGCCAGCAGCGTAGACAGTGGCTCTGAAGCTTTCTTT.

The chain links TRBV29-1 to TRBJ2-7; TRBD1 matches at 12 bases. This CDR3 spans 16 amino acids. Germline CDR1 reads SQVTM; CDR2 reads ANQGSEA. J was trimmed by 4 bases and V by 2 bases; bases with no gene match: 9. CDR3 DNA: TGCAGCGTTGAAAAGGGCTGGGGACAGGGGGCTTACGAGCAGTACTTC. Amino acids: CSVEKGWGQGAYEQYF.

The chain employs TRBV29-1 and TRBJ2-3, with 7 bases aligning to TRBD1. CDR1 is SQVTM and CDR2 is ANQGSEA in the germline V gene. V trimming: 1 base; J trimming: 0 bases; junction bases outside the gene matches: 16. CDR3 length: 19 amino acids. The CDR3 spells CSVEAIARPGQSSTDTQYF. The CDR3 region has the DNA TGCAGCGTTGAAGCTATAGCAAGACCGGGACAGTCTAGCACAGATACGCAGTATTTT.

This chain uses TRBV11-2 with TRBJ2-5; D might be TRBD1 (6 bases). The V gene's germline CDR1 is SGHAT and CDR2 FQNNGV. V lost 1 base to trimming and J lost 1 base, with 10 bases between them. The length of the CDR3 is 15 residues. CDR3 nucleotide sequence: TGTGCCAGCAGCTTAGGGGACACTTTCCAAGAGACCCAGTACTTC. Its protein is CASSLGDTFQETQYF.

Regarding this clone: The junction shows a germline mismatch at one end, possibly a read error. This chain links TRBV2 with TRBJ2-5; D tentatively reads TRBD1 or TRBD2 (5 bases each). This CDR3 contains 15 residues. The germline V gene encodes CDR1 SNHLY and CDR2 FYNNEI. CDR3 amino acids: CASREVLTGGETQYF. The CDR3, as DNA: TGTGCCAGCAGGGAAGTCTTAACTGGGGGAGAGACCCAGTACTTC.

This chain connects TRBV7-9 to TRBJ2-7, with D perhaps given as TRBD1 or TRBD2 (7 bases each). This CDR3 spans 14 amino acids. The germline gives CDR1 SEHNR, CDR2 FQNEAQ (reference sequence). Trimming removed 7 bases from V and 10 bases from J, with 23 bases in between. Written as DNA, the CDR3 is TGTGCCAGCAACAGGGGAGGGCTTCTGGGTAGCCAGTACTTC. The encoded protein is CASNRGGLLGSQYF. Full variable domain (rest looked up from reference TRBV7-9 and TRBJ2-7): DTGVSQNPRHKITKRGQNVTFRCDPISEHNRLYWYRQTLGQGPEFLTYFQNEAQLEKSRLLSDRFSAERPKGSFSTLEIQRTEQGDSAMYLCASNRGGLLGSQYFGPGTRLTVT.

The V gene is TRBV27, the J gene TRBJ2-2; 13 nucleotides align to TRBD2. V lost 6 bases, J lost 3 bases, and 10 bases stayed unmatched. The CDR3 length is 18 residues. Germline V gene lookup returns CDR1 MNHEY and CDR2 SMNVEV (reference sequence). The CDR3 bases are TGTGCCAGCAGCTCGTTGGGACTAGCGGGAATTGACACCGGGGAGCTGTTTTTT. Translated, it gives CASSSLGLAGIDTGELFF.

The chain carries TRBV27 and TRBJ1-5; D unresolved. V was clipped by 2 bases and J by 0 bases, with 8 bases between them. From germline, CDR1 is MNHEY and CDR2 SMNVEV (reference sequence). The CDR3 is made up of 15 amino acids. CDR3 region: CASSLIRDSNQPQHF. CDR3 DNA: TGTGCCAGCAGTTTAATTAGGGATAGCAATCAGCCCCAGCATTTT.

This rearrangement joins TRBV7-3 to TRBJ2-2; 9 positions match TRBD1. Trimming at V came to 4 bases and at J to 0 bases, leaving 3 bases not matched to a gene. Germline-derived CDR1 and CDR2 are SGHTA and FQGTGA. The CDR3 loop spans 16 amino acids. The CDR3 DNA follows: TGTGCCAGCAGCTCGGGACAGGGCGCGAACACCGGGGAGCTGTTTTTT. Protein: CASSSGQGANTGELFF.

The chain employs TRBV28 and TRBJ2-3; possible D gene TRBD2, 6 bases. This CDR3 is 15 amino acids long. The V end was cut by 3 bases, the J end by 1 base, with 11 bases between. Per germline, CDR1 MDHEN and CDR2 SYDVKM. DNA for the CDR3: TGTGCCAGCAGTTTGCGGGCTAGCGGCACAGATACGCAGTATTTT. Amino acids: CASSLRASGTDTQYF.

The chain recombines TRBV12-2 with TRBJ2-3; TRBD2 is taken as the D call from the table, unchecked against the DNA. TRBV12-2 is shown as a pseudogene. The CDR3 is 16 residues long. As DNA, the CDR3 is TGTGCAAGTCGCTTATTGCGGGAGGGCCTATCAGATACGCAGTATTTT. Protein sequence: CASRLLREGLSDTQYF.

V usage is TRBV25-1 and J usage is TRBJ2-3; 7 nucleotides match TRBD2. This CDR3 has 17 amino acids. The V gene's germline CDR1 is MGHDK and CDR2 SYGVNS. The trim removed 3 bases at V and 1 base at J, leaving 10 bases unmatched. CDR3 sequence: CASSDSGGLAGTDTQYF. CDR3 nucleotide sequence: TGTGCCAGCAGTGACTCTGGGGGTCTAGCGGGCACAGATACGCAGTATTTT.

The V and J genes are TRBV14 and TRBJ2-1, with D hard to call. Germline V gene lookup returns CDR1 SGHDN and CDR2 FVKESK. V shed 4 bases and J shed 0 bases, with 7 bases lying between them. This CDR3 has 14 amino acids. CDR3 sequence reads: CASSRFSSYNEQFF. The CDR3 coding sequence is TGTGCCAGCAGCCGCTTTAGCTCCTACAATGAGCAGTTCTTC.

The chain combines TRBV14 with TRBJ2-3; D remains unclear. Germline values: CDR1 SGHDN, CDR2 FVKESK. The CDR3 totals 16 residues. Trimming took 1 base from V and 2 from J, leaving 13 bases between them. In nucleotides, the CDR3 is TGTGCCAGCAGCCAAGGGCTTGTACTGAACACAGATACGCAGTATTTT. This sequence encodes CASSQGLVLNTDTQYF.

The genes are TRBV19 and TRBJ2-7; 8 bases are a match to TRBD1. Germline trimming cut 3 bases from V and 4 bases from J; bases unmatched to any gene: 8. This CDR3 contains 15 residues. The germline CDR1 and CDR2 sequences are LNHDA and SQIVND (reference sequence). The chain's CDR3 is CASSMGSGGVYEQYF. The DNA of the CDR3 is TGTGCCAGTAGTATGGGTTCAGGGGGCGTGTACGAGCAGTACTTC.

The V call is TRBV9, the J call TRBJ2-1; 12 positions match TRBD2. The trim removed 3 bases at V and 6 bases at J, leaving 4 bases unmatched. Germline values: CDR1 SGDLS, CDR2 YYNGEE. The CDR3 has 15 residues. Here the CDR3 reads CASSAASGRANEQFF. In DNA form, the CDR3 reads TGTGCCAGCAGCGCGGCTAGCGGGAGGGCCAATGAGCAGTTCTTC.

A single count supports this clone. The chain employs TRBV27 and TRBJ2-7, with a weak D call TRBD2 (7 bases). Trimming took off 6 bases at V and 6 bases at J, with 27 bases between the two ends. Germline loops: CDR1 MNHEY, CDR2 SMNVEV (reference sequence). The CDR3 is 17 residues long. CDR3 in amino acids: CASSIPRGGGSLSEQYF. The CDR3 DNA reads as TGTGCCAGCAGCATACCCCGTGGGGGCGGGAGTCTCTCCGAGCAGTACTTC.

The genes are TRBV19 and TRBJ2-1; perhaps TRBD1 as D (5 bases). Looked up from germline, CDR1 is LNHDA and CDR2 is SQIVND (reference sequence). The CDR3 is 17 residues long. Trimming took off 0 bases at V and 7 bases at J, with 19 bases between the two ends. The CDR3 coding sequence is TGTGCCAGTAGTATAGATTCAGACAGTAAGATCTGGAATGAGCAGTTCTTC. As protein: CASSIDSDSKIWNEQFF.

This chain uses TRBV9 with TRBJ2-1, with a tentative D call TRBD1 (6 bases). Germline V gene sequence: CDR1 SGDLS, CDR2 YYNGEE. Trimming pared 2 bases from V and 6 bases from J, leaving 15 bases between. The CDR3 extends over 15 amino acids. The CDR3 loop is CASSVSGQIGNEQFF. The CDR3, as DNA: TGTGCCAGCAGCGTTTCGGGACAAATCGGCAATGAGCAGTTCTTC.

V is TRBV7-9 and J is TRBJ1-1, with no clear D. With 4 bases removed from V and 4 bases from J, the gap between germline ends came to 7 bases. This CDR3 has 12 amino acids. The germline V gene has CDR1 SEHNR and CDR2 FQNEAQ (reference sequence). The CDR3 DNA follows: TGTGCCAGCAGCTGGGGATCCACTGAAGCTTTCTTT. This gives the protein CASSWGSTEAFF.

The chain couples TRBV5-1 to TRBJ2-1; the D is unclear. Germline V CDR1 and CDR2: SGHRS, YFSETQ. Trimming took 4 bases from V and 0 from J, leaving 17 bases between them. The CDR3 consists of 17 residues. For the CDR3, the DNA is TGCGCCAGCAGCCCCTGGCCGGCGGCAAGCTCCTACAATGAGCAGTTCTTC. Amino acids: CASSPWPAASSYNEQFF.

V and J are TRBV6-5 and TRBJ2-7, with D unresolved. Germline V gives CDR1 MNHEY, CDR2 SVGAGI. The CDR3 length is 12 residues. V was shortened by 11 bases and J by 0 bases, with 11 bases between the two germline ends. CDR3 DNA: TGTGCCGCTGGGGTGAGCTCCTACGAGCAGTACTTC. Its translation is CAAGVSSYEQYF.